This TCR beta chain is from a study of type 1 and type 2 diabetes patients. Study at large: Participants included type 1 and type 2 diabetes patients plus nondiabetic controls. Whole-study results and caveats: Groups were not age- or gender-matched, which may bias interpretation.

V trimming: 5 bases; J trimming: 6 bases; junction bases outside the gene matches: 7. CDR3 size: 15 residues. Amplification started from genomic DNA. Multiplex PCR with 30 forward and 13 reverse primers amplified the TCR beta CDR3. In TCRdb, the multiplex PCR reads were re-called with MiXCR into one record per CDR3 protein. This table holds 280,000 or so distinct CDR3 sequences, around 50% found once. With regard to this clonotype: The antigen is unknown.

The chain has TRBV12-3 or TRBV12-4 and TRBJ1-4; 9 nucleotides line up with TRBD1. Sequences were obtained from peripheral blood mononuclear cells (PBMCs). This clonotype was obtained from a man younger than 30 with type 2 diabetes. CDR3 in DNA: TGTGCCAGCAGTCCAATCCGGGACAGGGATGAAAAACTGTTTTTT. This translates into CASSPIRDRDEKLFF.